This TCR beta chain is from a study of OX40 agonist ivuxolimab in advanced cancers. Study observations and caveats: Also present in some nonresponders was a low level of normalized T-cell clonal expansion. Researchers report that CD8+ T cells had, on average, more expanded clones than CD4+.

V lost 1 base, J lost 2 bases, and 12 bases lay in between. This CDR3 region has 17 residues. CDR1 and CDR2 from the germline V gene are KGHSH and LQKENI. This clone was detected once. Its antigen is still unknown. The table came from immunoSEQ multiplex PCR; TCRdb's copy has only in-frame clones and leaves some out. The sample records around 86,000 clones, 89% being singletons. The clonotype originates from an adult with an advanced solid tumor such as melanoma, head and neck, liver or kidney cancer. The chain is built from TRBV18 and TRBJ2-6; D might be TRBD1 or TRBD2, each matching 6 bases. This sample comprised CD4+ or CD8+ T cells sorted from blood, obtained in a trial of the OX40 agonist ivuxolimab. CDR3 residues: CASSPLGGGPGANVLTF. CDR3 nucleotide sequence: TGTGCCAGCTCACCACTCGGGGGCGGGCCTGGGGCCAACGTCCTGACTTTC.